This T cell receptor beta chain was obtained from a study of human T cells and chemical hapten exposure. Study-wide context: Alopecia universalis, totalis or areata was present in patients who were mostly female.

One entry per CDR3 protein results from TCRdb running MiXCR on the RACE reads. The table has about 110,000 distinct CDR3 sequences, 10% to 15% seen once. Regarding the study as a whole: Versus controls, expanded TCRs had significantly more large CDR3 similarity clusters. The number of TCRs over 1 in 1000 frequency stayed unchanged after DPC.

As to time point: pre-sensitization, week 0. Treatment here: therapeutic diphenylcyclopropenone sensitization with weekly scalp DPC. The study drew its donors from alopecia patients who were 18 to 70 years old and suitable for DPC. In germline, CDR1 is LGHDT, CDR2 YNNKEL (reference sequence). Trimming pared 6 bases from V and 7 bases from J, leaving 15 bases between. The CDR3 is 13 residues long. Worth noting for this clonotype: Antigen unknown.

This receptor was taken from a woman in her forties or fifties with alopecia areata. Some clones in this sample may be carry-over from other donors' samples. The sequencing here drew on whole blood, taken in connection with sensitization to the hapten diphenylcyclopropenone (DPC). The chain carries TRBV3-1 and TRBJ1-1; no firm D call. The CDR3 is CASRSDRSYEAFF. The CDR3 nucleotides are TGTGCCAGCAGATCGGACCGTAGTTATGAAGCTTTCTTT. Drawing the rest from reference TRBV3-1 and TRBJ1-1, the complete variable domain is DTAVSQTPKYLVTQMGNDKSIKCEQNLGHDTMYWYKQDSKKFLKIMFSYNNKELIINETVPNRFSPKSPDKAHLNLHINSLELGDSAVYFCASRSDRSYEAFFGQGTRLTVV.